This T cell receptor (beta chain) emerged from a study of shared clonotypes between healthy human individuals. The run depth of the assay was deep. The protocol was immunoSEQ multiplex PCR, while the TCRdb copy is restricted to in-frame clones and leaves out a portion. Among around 100,000 clones listed, approximately 65% were seen once. The V end was cut by 0 bases, the J end by 1 base, with 10 bases between. The CDR3 consists of 16 residues. Germline CDR1 is MGHRA and CDR2 is YSYEKL. On this clone itself: Its antigen remains unknown. Given a far larger clone just one base away, this is likely a sequencing read error. Other DNA sequences of this sample code for an identical CDR3.

Points from the study as a whole: For naive CD4 cells, roughly 5.5% of clonotypes were shared across several donors. Generation probabilities were higher for clonotypes shared across all four sorted-subset donors than for unshared ones.

CD45RO+ cells went into CD8 memory alongside CCR7-negative CD45RA+ TemRA cells. The receptor was derived from a woman in her twenties or thirties in good health. What was sequenced was memory CD8+ T cells sorted from blood. The subset here: CD45RO+ cells pooled with CCR7-negative TemRA cells. The chain has TRBV4-1 and TRBJ2-1; maybe TRBD1 (5 bases). The CDR3 loop is CASSQEVSGSYNEQFF. CDR3 sequence (DNA): TGCGCCAGCAGCCAAGAAGTATCAGGGTCCTACAATGAGCAGTTCTTC.